A single T cell receptor beta chain is shown here with its context. Its antigen target is currently unknown. No base quality values were provided; no much bigger clone lies one nucleotide off. The entry originates in a study of immune evolution from preneoplasia to lung adenocarcinoma (dated by TCRdb to the early 2020s). A note on the overall study: HLA loss of heterozygosity was observed in roughly 7%, 15% and 33% of AIS, MIA and ADC lesions, respectively, and was not observed in any AAH lesions. POLYSOLVER was used to infer class I HLA alleles from exome data, and LOHHLA was used to detect allele-specific HLA loss. The sample size depended on which specimens were available, not on a prior power calculation. The study used immune gene expression, TCR sequencing and multiplex immunofluorescence to profile the immune contexture of lung adenocarcinoma precursors and invasive adenocarcinoma. The immune data were combined with whole exome sequencing and methylation data from the same cohort of nodules. A total of about 51 patients contributed TCR sequencing data. Resected precursor lesions (AAH, AIS, MIA) and invasive adenocarcinomas were each compared against paired morphologically normal lung tissue. The study reported that about 100 samples were used for TCR sequencing. The overall cohort comprised some 53 patients with pulmonary nodules who underwent surgical resection. The research as a whole found: The highest T cell clonality was observed in KRAS-mutant nodules compared with EGFR-mutant or double wild-type lesions. The highest top T cell clone frequencies were observed in normal lung, and a progressive decrease in top T cell clone frequencies appeared to occur from AAH through AIS, MIA and invasive adenocarcinoma. Findings were based on association rather than direct causation; larger cohorts with long-term follow-up and longitudinal biopsies were deemed needed. Clonality was highest in normal lung, while later-stage lesions appeared to have lower clonality but higher T cell density and diversity. Because every patient came from Japan and China, how well the results apply to Western populations was uncertain.

The patients had resection in Japan or China between about 2013 and 2018. The histologic diagnosis of each case was independently confirmed on H&E slides by two lung cancer pathologists. Premalignant or tumor cells were enriched for nucleic acid extraction by macro-dissection performed after pathologic assessment. DNA was isolated from FFPE tissue using the AllPrep DNA/RNA FFPE Kit. The immunoSEQ hsTCRbeta Kit was used to sequence TCR beta CDR3 regions from DNA. The source study handled its data this way. TCR sequencing data were analysed with the ImmunoSEQ Analyzer. T cell clonality was defined as 1 minus Pielou's evenness, calculated on productive rearrangements. T cell diversity was measured with the inverse Simpson index on productive templates. T cell density was defined as TCR beta template counts normalized to usable DNA, with usable DNA estimated by amplifying and sequencing housekeeping genes. Two-sided Kruskal-Wallis tests were used to compare TCR metrics between histologic stages. What TCRdb holds here is the immuneACCESS table cut down to in-frame rearrangements. Part of the clones is not present; checked against another copy, under half of the missing clones reflect an unresolved V gene, and the others are unexplained. V and J calls and clone size are as listed in that table; D and trimming were resolved from the DNA. Counted in this sample were around 14,000 clones; 81% of them appeared once. 2.5% to 3.5% of the sample goes to the ten largest clones.

Trimming removed 9 bases from V and 2 bases from J; the gene matches leave 9 bases unexplained. Reading the germline V gene gives CDR1 SGHVS and CDR2 FQNEAQ. The CDR3 numbers 14 residues from cysteine through phenylalanine. This entry keeps only the CDR3 DNA: 42 bases, framed from base 1. Sequencing used FFPE minimally invasive lung adenocarcinoma tissue. Explained via the paper, the cell subset or site label denotes: micro-invasive lung adenocarcinoma (MIA). The sequence links TRBV7-8 to TRBJ2-5; TRBD2 lines up with 7 middle nucleotides. The clonotype was recovered from a person aged 60-80 years with lung adenocarcinoma. CDR3 protein: CASRTRGEQETQYF. Read as DNA, the sequence is TGTGCCAGTAGGACTAGGGGTGAACAAGAGACCCAGTACTTC.